The next 22 T cell receptor beta chains were all read from a single sample in a study of blood T cells in healthy people across ages. Primed by a sample-barcoded 5' primer and a J-beta primer mix, a second PCR proceeded for roughly 7 to 11 cycles. TCRdb called the 5' RACE reads again in MiXCR, with one record for every CDR3 protein. In the table there are around 710,000 distinct CDR3 sequences, 35% to 45% of which are singletons. The sample consisted of blood. These receptors were collected from a woman aged 60-75 years in good health.

There are a few counts of this clonotype. The chain links TRBV7-3 to TRBJ2-3, with 9 bases matching TRBD2. The V segment lost 1 base and the J segment 4 bases; nucleotides outside the gene matches: 15. The V gene's germline CDR1 is SGHTA and CDR2 FQGTGA. The CDR3 totals 19 residues. The chain's CDR3 is CASSLNPLGSGGRADTQYF. The CDR3 nucleotides are TGTGCCAGCAGCTTAAACCCCCTGGGTAGCGGGGGTAGGGCAGATACGCAGTATTTT.

This chain uses TRBV3-1 with TRBJ1-2; D remains unclear. In germline, CDR1 is LGHDT, CDR2 YNNKEL (reference sequence). Trimming stripped 8 bases from V and 8 bases from J, with 12 bases between. CDR3 length equals 11 residues. CDR3 sequence reads: CASGNLGGYTF. DNA for the CDR3: TGTGCCAGCGGTAACCTGGGAGGCTACACCTTC.

The table lists this clonotype with a few counts. The V and J genes are TRBV29-1 and TRBJ2-3; the D call may be TRBD1 or TRBD2 (6 bases each). CDR3 length: 13 residues. Germline loops: CDR1 SQVTM, CDR2 ANQGSEA. Trimming stripped 0 bases from V and 10 bases from J, with 14 bases between. CDR3 bases: TGCAGCGTTGAAGACCGGGGGACAAGGGCGCAGTATTTT. Translating it yields CSVEDRGTRAQYF.

The chain is built from TRBV20-1 and TRBJ1-1, with D unresolved. Germline lookup yields CDR1 DFQATT and CDR2 SNEGSKA (reference sequence). This CDR3 region has 13 residues. Trimming removed 8 bases from V and 1 base from J, with 14 bases in between. CDR3 amino acids: CSPFQNQNTEAFF. CDR3 DNA sequence: TGCAGTCCCTTCCAGAACCAGAACACTGAAGCTTTCTTT.

Only one count was recorded for this clonotype. The CDR3 nucleotides are TGCGCCAGCAGCCAACGACAGGGAACGGTGGACACCGGGGAGCTGTTTTTT. Amino acid sequence: CASSQRQGTVDTGELFF. The chain recombines TRBV4-3 with TRBJ2-2; 7 bases are a match to TRBD1. CDR3 length: 17 amino acids. Trimming removed 2 bases from V and 3 bases from J; junction bases left unmatched: 9. CDR1 LGHNA and CDR2 YSLEER come from the germline V gene.

V usage is TRBV7-9 and J usage is TRBJ1-6; the D gene is possibly TRBD1 (6 bases). This CDR3 spans 15 amino acids. Trimming took off 4 bases at V and 9 bases at J, with 16 bases between the two ends. Germline CDR1 SEHNR, CDR2 FQNEAQ (reference sequence). CDR3 DNA: TGTGCCAGCAGCTACCGCGGGGGCGTAGGTTCACCCCTCCACTTT. It specifies CASSYRGGVGSPLHF.

The chain couples TRBV13 to TRBJ1-6; 12 bases fit TRBD1. Germline-derived CDR1 and CDR2 are PRHDT and FYEKMQ (reference sequence). CDR3 length equals 17 residues. The junction had 12 bases not matched to a gene; V was cut back by 5 bases and J by 10 bases. CDR3 residues: CASSPRPGQGARSPLHF. CDR3 DNA: TGTGCCAGCAGCCCAAGACCGGGACAGGGGGCGCGGTCACCCCTCCACTTT.

This clonotype was detected only a few times. The genes are TRBV27 and TRBJ2-5; the D is unclear. This CDR3 is 17 amino acids long. V was clipped by 5 bases and J by 1 base, with 20 bases between them. CDR1 and CDR2 (germline): MNHEY, SMNVEV (reference sequence). CDR3 sequence (DNA): TGTGCCAGCAGTCTAAACAAAATCAGCAAGTCCCAAGAGACCCAGTACTTC. This codes for CASSLNKISKSQETQYF.

This clonotype was seen more than once but under ten times. This chain uses TRBV21-1 with TRBJ2-3. TRBV21-1 is assigned pseudogene status. The CDR3 has 15 amino acids. CDR3 sequence reads: CASSFPRLASDTQYF. CDR3 in DNA: TGTGCCAGCAGCTTTCCTCGACTAGCATCAGATACGCAGTATTTT.

CDR3 loop: CSASQGAEQFF. CDR3 coding DNA: TGCAGTGCTAGTCAGGGGGCTGAGCAGTTCTTC. The chain links TRBV20-1 to TRBJ2-1, with 8 bases matching TRBD1. Germline-derived CDR1 and CDR2 are DFQATT and SNEGSKA (reference sequence). Losses at the gene ends were 3 bases for V and 9 bases for J; bases not matched to a gene: 1. This CDR3 has 11 amino acids.

This chain joins TRBV7-2 and TRBJ2-5; 8 nucleotides line up with TRBD2. Germline V gene lookup returns CDR1 SGHTA and CDR2 FQGNSA. The junction had 7 bases not matched to a gene; V was cut back by 2 bases and J by 5 bases. There are 15 residues in the CDR3. This chain's CDR3 is CASSLSAGDWETQYF. The CDR3 DNA reads TGTGCCAGCAGCTTATCAGCGGGAGACTGGGAGACCCAGTACTTC. Variable domain in full (rest from reference TRBV7-2 and TRBJ2-5): GAGVSQSPSNKVTEKGKDVELRCDPISGHTALYWYRQSLGQGLEFLIYFQGNSAPDKSGLPSDRFSAERTGGSVSTLTIQRTQQEDSAVYLCASSLSAGDWETQYFGPGTRLLVL.

The gene calls are TRBV13 and TRBJ2-1; D perhaps matches TRBD1 (5 bases). The CDR3 totals 17 residues. The V gene's germline CDR1 is PRHDT and CDR2 FYEKMQ (reference sequence). Trimming took 0 bases from V and 3 from J, leaving 15 bases between them. The CDR3 loop is CASSLGLKSQGYNEQFF. CDR3 DNA sequence: TGTGCCAGCAGCTTAGGCCTTAAGTCGCAGGGCTACAATGAGCAGTTCTTC.

The table lists this clonotype with many counts. The V and J genes are TRBV18 and TRBJ2-5; 7 nucleotides align to TRBD1. Germline V gene sequence: CDR1 KGHSH, CDR2 LQKENI. V shed 3 bases and J 5 bases; nucleotides not matched to a gene: 9. The CDR3 sequence is 15 residues long. The CDR3 DNA is TGTGCCAGCTCACCCACGTCAGGGGGTATTGAGACCCAGTACTTC. Its protein product is CASSPTSGGIETQYF.

The chain couples TRBV5-1 to TRBJ1-1; 7 nucleotides line up with TRBD1. CDR3 size: 17 residues. The ends lost 2 bases at V and 0 bases at J; junction bases unmatched: 10. Germline V gene sequence: CDR1 SGHRS, CDR2 YFSETQ. In DNA form, the CDR3 reads TGCGCCAGCAGCTTTGGGGGGACAGCGCTCGTGAACACTGAAGCTTTCTTT. This codes for CASSFGGTALVNTEAFF.

At least ten counts were recorded for this clonotype. The CDR3 sequence is CASSLGRGQPQHF. In DNA form, the CDR3 reads TGTGCCAGCAGCTTAGGCAGGGGTCAGCCCCAGCATTTT. V gene TRBV7-2 combines with J gene TRBJ1-5; maybe TRBD1 (6 bases). The germline V gene encodes CDR1 SGHTA and CDR2 FQGNSA. This CDR3 has 13 residues. V was pared by 1 base and J by 6 bases, with 7 bases between.

This clonotype was recorded a few times. The J gene is TRBJ1-1, the V gene TRBV4-1; D is unclear. The CDR3 consists of 13 residues. The germline gives CDR1 MGHRA, CDR2 YSYEKL. Trimming shortened V by 1 base and J by 12 bases, and 15 bases separated the two germline ends. This chain's CDR3 is CASSQGPPERTFF. CDR3 nucleotide sequence: TGCGCCAGCAGCCAAGGGCCTCCCGAGCGAACTTTCTTT.

To note about this clonotype: Germline is not matched at one junction end, which may reflect a read error. V usage is TRBV10-3 and J usage is TRBJ2-4; D is undetermined. Judging by the DNA end, TRBJ2-7 fits better; the J call may be wrong. The V gene's germline CDR1 is ENHRY and CDR2 SYGVKD. This CDR3 contains 14 residues. The CDR3 bases are TGTGCCATCAGTGAGTCGGGCAGCTCCTGCGAGCAGTACTTC. Translating it yields CAISESGSSCEQYF.

The rearrangement joins TRBV5-1 to TRBJ2-3; D gene uncertain. The CDR3 runs 15 residues. Trimming removed 0 bases at V and 2 bases at J, with 10 bases between. Germline-derived CDR1 and CDR2 are SGHRS and YFSETQ. CDR3 residues: CASSLGQQNTDTQYF. CDR3 DNA sequence: TGCGCCAGCAGCTTGGGACAACAGAACACAGATACGCAGTATTTT.

This clonotype was observed a handful of times. The chain combines TRBV3-1 with TRBJ2-5; tentative D call: TRBD2 (7 bases). Germline V lookup: CDR1 LGHDT, CDR2 YNNKEL (reference sequence). The CDR3 loop spans 14 amino acids. V gave up 3 bases and J gave up 5 bases, with 13 bases separating them. The CDR3 region has the DNA TGTGCCAGCAGCCAGAGGGGGGGCGGCGAGACCCAGTACTTC. Its translation: CASSQRGGGETQYF.

Comment on this clonotype: This could be a read error, since a much larger clone is one nucleotide away. The chain carries TRBV20-1 and TRBJ2-1; maybe TRBD2 (6 bases). The CDR3 extends over 11 amino acids. Germline V lookup: CDR1 DFQATT, CDR2 SNEGSKA (reference sequence). CDR3 residues: CSRDWGNEQFF. The CDR3 DNA sequence: TGCAGCCGGGACTGGGGGAATGAGCAGTTCTTC.

The chain joins TRBV20-1 to TRBJ2-3; TRBD2 aligns across 7 bases. This CDR3 is built from 14 residues. V lost 6 bases to trimming and J lost 1 base; unmatched junction nucleotides: 7. Germline V gene lookup returns CDR1 DFQATT and CDR2 SNEGSKA (reference sequence). The CDR3 sequence is CSAPPSGGTDTQYF. The CDR3 DNA is TGCAGTGCCCCCCCCAGCGGGGGCACAGATACGCAGTATTTT.

This chain connects TRBV7-2 to TRBJ1-1; unclear D gene. The CDR3 loop spans 14 amino acids. Germline CDR1 and CDR2: SGHTA and FQGNSA. V lost 7 bases, J lost 5 bases, and 17 bases lay in between. The chain's CDR3 is CASIFAGRETEAFF. In nucleotides, the CDR3 is TGTGCCAGCATTTTCGCGGGAAGGGAGACTGAAGCTTTCTTT.